Below are 21 T cell receptor beta chains sequenced from a single sample in a study of control samples from healthy donors and cancer patients. Libraries were prepared by immunoSEQ multiplex PCR; TCRdb keeps only in-frame clonotypes and omits some of them. Seen here are more than 100,000 clones, 90% observed once, and the top ten hold over 2%. Specimen: blood. The receptors stem from a man aged 18 to 35 in good health.

This clone turned up a few times. The chain carries TRBV13 and TRBJ1-6; no clear D gene. The V end lost 5 bases, the J end lost 10 bases, and 15 bases lay between the germline ends. The CDR3 is 14 residues long. CDR1 is PRHDT and CDR2 is FYEKMQ in the germline V gene (reference sequence). CDR3 in amino acids: CASSPGKEVSPLHF. The CDR3 DNA is TGTGCCAGCAGCCCCGGGAAGGAGGTATCACCCCTCCACTTT.

The chain employs TRBV30 and TRBJ1-2; D might be TRBD1 (5 bases). Germline V lookup: CDR1 GTSNPN, CDR2 SVGIG (reference sequence). Between the trimmed V and J ends, which lost 3 bases and 2 bases, there was a span of 16 bases. The CDR3 is 15 residues long. As DNA, the CDR3 is TGTGCCTGGAGCTCCCTCCCCGGGACGAACTATGGCTACACCTTC. Protein: CAWSSLPGTNYGYTF. Full variable domain (missing parts from reference TRBV30 and TRBJ1-2): SQTIHQWPATLVQPVGSPLSLECTVEGTSNPNLYWYRQAAGRGLQLLFYSVGIGQISSEVPQNLSASRPQDRQFILSSKKLLLSDSGFYLCAWSSLPGTNYGYTFGSGTRLTVV.

The V call is TRBV6-5, the J call TRBJ2-7; no reliable D call. CDR3 length equals 13 residues. V was pared by 4 bases and J by 0 bases, with 7 bases between. CDR1 and CDR2 from the germline V gene are MNHEY and SVGAGI. The CDR3 nucleotides read TGTGCCAGCAGTTTGGGCTCCTCCTACGAGCAGTACTTC. It encodes CASSLGSSYEQYF.

CDR3 residues: CATRGQGALVPGELFF. For the CDR3, the DNA is TGTGCCACCCGTGGACAGGGGGCTTTGGTGCCCGGGGAGCTGTTTTTT. The chain joins TRBV19 to TRBJ2-2; TRBD1 matches 11 bases. With V trimmed by 10 bases and J by 6 bases, 13 bases remained unmatched. The CDR3 consists of 16 residues. Germline lookup yields CDR1 LNHDA and CDR2 SQIVND (reference sequence).

This chain joins TRBV18 and TRBJ2-3; the D is unclear. Trimming stripped 8 bases from V and 8 bases from J, with 14 bases between. Germline V gene sequence: CDR1 KGHSH, CDR2 LQKENI. The CDR3 extends over 12 amino acids. The CDR3 DNA reads TGTGCCAGCCTGGAAAGAGAGACTACGCAGTATTTT. Its translation: CASLERETTQYF. Variable domain in full (rest from reference TRBV18 and TRBJ2-3): NAGVMQNPRHLVRRRGQEARLRCSPMKGHSHVYWYRQLPEEGLKFMVYLQKENIIDESGMPKERFSAEFPKEGPSILRIQQVVRGDSAAYFCASLERETTQYFGPGTRLTVL.

The chain recombines TRBV12-5 with TRBJ2-3; TRBD2 matches at 10 bases. Looked up from germline, CDR1 is LGHNT and CDR2 is FRNRAP. The CDR3 length is 15 residues. The V segment lost 4 bases and the J segment 3 bases; nucleotides outside the gene matches: 4. The CDR3, as DNA: TGTGCTAGTGGTTCCGGAGCGGGGGGGACAGATACGCAGTATTTT. Its translation is CASGSGAGGTDTQYF.

The chain employs TRBV6-2 or TRBV6-3 and TRBJ2-7, with no clear D. The CDR3 covers 14 residues. Germline CDR1 is MNHEY and CDR2 is SVGEGT. The V end lost 5 bases, the J end lost 2 bases, and 13 bases lay between the germline ends. The CDR3 DNA is TGTGCCAGCAGTCCGGATCTAGAGACCTACGAGCAGTACGTC. Translated: CASSPDLETYEQYV.

The sample holds a few counts of this clone. The V gene is TRBV7-9, the J gene TRBJ2-7; a weak D match, TRBD2 (5 bases). Between the trimmed V and J ends, which lost 5 bases and 6 bases, there was a span of 11 bases. The CDR3 has 12 residues. Looked up from germline, CDR1 is SEHNR and CDR2 is FQNEAQ (reference sequence). The CDR3 bases are TGTGCCAGCAGCCAAGAGGGATCCGAGCAGTACTTC. It codes for CASSQEGSEQYF.

The rearrangement uses TRBV4-1 and TRBJ1-2; perhaps TRBD1 as D (6 bases). The CDR3 sequence is 15 residues long. The V gene lost 4 bases and the J gene lost 5 bases, with 17 bases spanning the gap. Per germline, CDR1 MGHRA and CDR2 YSYEKL. The chain's CDR3 is CASSPSPGTKYGYTF. For the CDR3, the DNA is TGCGCCAGCAGCCCATCTCCCGGGACAAAGTATGGCTACACCTTC.

V and J are TRBV7-3 and TRBJ2-3; D might be TRBD1 (5 bases). Germline CDR1 SGHTA, CDR2 FQGTGA. Trimming left V 4 bases short and J 3 bases short, with 8 bases between. The CDR3 runs 13 residues. CDR3: CASSSQGTDTQYF. The CDR3 DNA is TGTGCCAGCAGCTCGCAGGGTACAGATACGCAGTATTTT.

CDR3 amino acids: CASRRDRSNYGYTF. The CDR3 bases are TGTGCCAGCAGAAGGGACAGATCAAACTATGGCTACACCTTC. This chain joins TRBV2 and TRBJ1-2; 7 nucleotides match TRBD1. V trimming: 6 bases; J trimming: 2 bases; junction bases outside the gene matches: 6. Germline CDR1 reads SNHLY; CDR2 reads FYNNEI. The CDR3 covers 14 residues.

The chain couples TRBV2 to TRBJ1-5, with 9 bases matching TRBD1. V trimming: 4 bases; J trimming: 11 bases; junction bases outside the gene matches: 9. Germline CDR1 SNHLY, CDR2 FYNNEI. The CDR3 is 14 amino acids. CDR3 DNA: TGTGCCAGCAGTGGGGCTACAGGGGGCGAAGCCCAGCATTTT. Amino acids: CASSGATGGEAQHF. Full variable domain (remainder filled in from reference TRBV2 and TRBJ1-5): EPEVTQTPSHQVTQMGQEVILRCVPISNHLYFYWYRQILGQKVEFLVSFYNNEISEKSEIFDDQFSVERPDGSNFTLKIRSTKLEDSAMYFCASSGATGGEAQHFGDGTRLSIL.

V usage is TRBV19 and J usage is TRBJ1-6, with unresolved D. The CDR3 has 13 amino acids. CDR1 is LNHDA and CDR2 is SQIVND in the germline V gene (reference sequence). The ends were cut back, 0 bases at V and 8 bases at J, with 5 bases in the middle. CDR3 nucleotides: TGTGCCAGTAGTATAGACTGGGATTCACCCCTCCACTTT. This codes for CASSIDWDSPLHF.

The chain is built from TRBV21-1 and TRBJ2-7; TRBD1 is the table's D call, not checked against the DNA. TRBV21-1 constitutes a pseudogene. The CDR3 is 15 amino acids. CDR3 loop: CASSKGGRGPYEQYF. The CDR3 DNA sequence: TGTGCCAGCAGCAAAGGAGGCAGGGGCCCCTACGAGCAGTACTTC.

The rearrangement uses TRBV3-1 (or the pseudogene TRBV3-2) and TRBJ2-1; 9 bases map to TRBD2. Unmatched junction bases numbered 6, after V lost 2 bases and J lost 4 bases. CDR1 is LGHDT, CDR2 YNNKEL, per germline (reference sequence). CDR3 length: 16 amino acids. The CDR3 here is CASSQTSGGPYNEQFF. The CDR3 DNA reads TGTGCCAGCAGCCAAACGAGCGGGGGGCCTTACAATGAGCAGTTCTTC.

On this clone itself: The same CDR3 also results from other DNA sequences found in this sample. This chain connects TRBV11-2 to TRBJ2-7; D gene ambiguous. The V gene's germline CDR1 is SGHAT and CDR2 FQNNGV. Trimming removed 1 base from V and 1 base from J, with 5 bases in between. This CDR3 has 13 amino acids. CDR3 in DNA: TGTGCCAGCAGCTTAGGTGGGTCCTACGAGCAGTACGTC. It yields the protein CASSLGGSYEQYV.

The J gene is TRBJ1-1, the V gene TRBV4-1; D unclear. The V end was cut by 4 bases, the J end by 1 base, with 19 bases between. The CDR3 loop spans 17 amino acids. Looked up from germline, CDR1 is MGHRA and CDR2 is YSYEKL. The DNA of the CDR3 is TGCGCCAGCAGCCCCTACGCCGGGATCCCGGGGAACACTGAAGCTTTCTTT. Translation gives CASSPYAGIPGNTEAFF.

The chain employs TRBV18 and TRBJ1-3; D ambiguous. Germline lookup yields CDR1 KGHSH and CDR2 LQKENI. The CDR3 runs 15 residues. V lost 2 bases, J lost 7 bases, and 15 bases lay in between. The CDR3 here is CASSPSQRILNTIYF. Here the CDR3 DNA reads TGTGCCAGCTCACCATCTCAGCGGATCCTCAACACCATATATTTT.

The chain recombines TRBV19 with TRBJ2-7; the match to TRBD1 covers 8 bases. This CDR3 has 17 amino acids. V trimming: 6 bases; J trimming: 4 bases; junction bases outside the gene matches: 17. Germline assignment: CDR1 LNHDA and CDR2 SQIVND (reference sequence). CDR3 protein: CASSPSGTGFERYEQYF. Here the CDR3 DNA reads TGTGCCAGTAGCCCTTCCGGGACAGGATTCGAGCGGTACGAGCAGTACTTC. Together with reference TRBV19 and TRBJ2-7, the CDR3 gives the full variable domain: DGGITQSPKYLFRKEGQNVTLSCEQNLNHDAMYWYRQDPGQGLRLIYYSQIVNDFQKGDIAEGYSVSREKKESFPLTVTSAQKNPTAFYLCASSPSGTGFERYEQYFGPGTRLTVT.

The chain has TRBV5-1 and TRBJ2-7; TRBD1 agrees at 7 bases. The J segment lost 1 base and the V segment lost 0 bases, leaving 7 bases of the junction unmatched. This CDR3 is built from 16 residues. Germline assignment: CDR1 SGHRS and CDR2 YFSETQ. DNA for the CDR3: TGCGCCAGCAGCTTGGCCCCGACAGGGCCTTCCTACGAGCAGTACTTC. It yields the protein CASSLAPTGPSYEQYF.

By frequency in the sample, this clone is medium-sized. The chain couples TRBV6-4 to TRBJ2-1, with a tentative D call TRBD2 (6 bases). The CDR3 contains 15 residues. V was trimmed by 2 bases and J by 0 bases, leaving 8 bases between them. Looked up from germline, CDR1 is MRHNA and CDR2 is SNTAGT. In nucleotides, the CDR3 is TGTGCCAGCAGTGACAAAGCGGGCTCCTACAATGAGCAGTTCTTC. Amino acids: CASSDKAGSYNEQFF.